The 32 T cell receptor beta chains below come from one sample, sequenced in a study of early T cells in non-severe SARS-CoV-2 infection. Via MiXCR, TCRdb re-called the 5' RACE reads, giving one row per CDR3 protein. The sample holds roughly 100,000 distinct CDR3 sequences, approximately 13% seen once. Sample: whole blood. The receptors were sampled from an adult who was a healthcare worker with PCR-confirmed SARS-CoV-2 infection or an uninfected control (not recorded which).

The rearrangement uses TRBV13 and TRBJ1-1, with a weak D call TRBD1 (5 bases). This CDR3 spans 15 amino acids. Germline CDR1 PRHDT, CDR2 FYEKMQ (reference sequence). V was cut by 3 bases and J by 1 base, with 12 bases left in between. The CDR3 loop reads CASSFGTGKNTEAFF. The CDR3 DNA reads TGTGCCAGCAGCTTCGGGACGGGAAAGAACACTGAAGCTTTCTTT. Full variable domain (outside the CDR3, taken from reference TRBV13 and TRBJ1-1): AAGVIQSPRHLIKEKRETATLKCYPIPRHDTVYWYQQGPGQDPQFLISFYEKMQSDKGSIPDRFSAQQFSDYHSELNMSSLELGDSALYFCASSFGTGKNTEAFFGQGTRLTVV.

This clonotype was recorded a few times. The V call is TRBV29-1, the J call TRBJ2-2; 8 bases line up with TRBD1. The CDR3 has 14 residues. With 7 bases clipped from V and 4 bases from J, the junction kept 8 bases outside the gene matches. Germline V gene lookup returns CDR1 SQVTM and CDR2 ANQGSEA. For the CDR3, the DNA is TGCAGCGCCACCCAGGGGGCGCGCACCGGGGAGCTGTTTTTT. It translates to CSATQGARTGELFF.

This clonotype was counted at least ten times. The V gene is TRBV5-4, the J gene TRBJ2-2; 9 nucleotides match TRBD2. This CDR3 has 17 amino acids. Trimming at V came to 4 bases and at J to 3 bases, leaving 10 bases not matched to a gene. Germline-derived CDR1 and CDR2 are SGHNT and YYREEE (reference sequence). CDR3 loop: CASSPYGAGGHTGELFF. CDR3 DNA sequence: TGTGCCAGCAGCCCATACGGGGCGGGGGGGCACACCGGGGAGCTGTTTTTT.

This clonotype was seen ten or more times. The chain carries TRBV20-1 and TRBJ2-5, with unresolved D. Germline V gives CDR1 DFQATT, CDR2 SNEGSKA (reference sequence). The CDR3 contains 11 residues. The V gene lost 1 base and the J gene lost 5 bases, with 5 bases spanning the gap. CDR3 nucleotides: TGCAGTGCTAGAGTGCTGGAGACCCAGTACTTC. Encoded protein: CSARVLETQYF.

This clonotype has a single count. DNA of the CDR3: TGTGCCAGCAGCTTAAGCCAGCAGCCCCAGCATTTT. This encodes CASSLSQQPQHF. V gene TRBV7-2 combines with J gene TRBJ1-5; D is unresolved. Germline V CDR1 and CDR2: SGHTA, FQGNSA. Trimming removed 2 bases from V and 7 bases from J, with 6 bases in between. The CDR3 extends over 12 amino acids.

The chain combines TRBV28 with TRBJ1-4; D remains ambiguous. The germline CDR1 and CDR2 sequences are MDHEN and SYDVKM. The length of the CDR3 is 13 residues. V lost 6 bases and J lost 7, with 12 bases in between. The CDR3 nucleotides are TGTGCCAGCAGGGACCCCTACGGTGAAAAACTGTTTTTT. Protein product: CASRDPYGEKLFF.

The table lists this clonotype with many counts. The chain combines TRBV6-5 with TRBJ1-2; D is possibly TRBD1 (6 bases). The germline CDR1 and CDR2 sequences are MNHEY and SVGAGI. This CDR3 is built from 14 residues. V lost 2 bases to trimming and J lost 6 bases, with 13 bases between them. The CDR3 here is CASSYMGGADGYTF. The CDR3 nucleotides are TGTGCCAGCAGTTACATGGGGGGCGCTGATGGCTACACCTTC.

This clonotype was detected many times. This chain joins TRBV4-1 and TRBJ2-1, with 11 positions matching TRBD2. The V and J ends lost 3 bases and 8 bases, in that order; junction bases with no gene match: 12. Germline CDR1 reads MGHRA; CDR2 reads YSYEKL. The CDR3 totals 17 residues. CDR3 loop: CASSHTSGGPLGDEQFF. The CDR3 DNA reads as TGCGCCAGCAGCCACACTAGCGGGGGCCCCCTGGGGGATGAGCAGTTCTTC.

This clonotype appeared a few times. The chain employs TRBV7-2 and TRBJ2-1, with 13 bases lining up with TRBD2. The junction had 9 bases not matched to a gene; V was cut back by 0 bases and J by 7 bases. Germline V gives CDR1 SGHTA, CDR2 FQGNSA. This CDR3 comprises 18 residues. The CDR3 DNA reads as TGTGCCAGCAGCTTAGCGGGGTTGGGACTAGCGGGGAAAAATGAGCAGTTCTTC. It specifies CASSLAGLGLAGKNEQFF.

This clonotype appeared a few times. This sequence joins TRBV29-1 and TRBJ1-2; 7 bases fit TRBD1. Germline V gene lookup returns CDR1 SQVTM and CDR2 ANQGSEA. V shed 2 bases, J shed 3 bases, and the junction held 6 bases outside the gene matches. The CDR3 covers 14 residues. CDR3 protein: CSVERWQGDYGYTF. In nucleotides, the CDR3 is TGCAGCGTTGAACGGTGGCAGGGGGACTATGGCTACACCTTC.

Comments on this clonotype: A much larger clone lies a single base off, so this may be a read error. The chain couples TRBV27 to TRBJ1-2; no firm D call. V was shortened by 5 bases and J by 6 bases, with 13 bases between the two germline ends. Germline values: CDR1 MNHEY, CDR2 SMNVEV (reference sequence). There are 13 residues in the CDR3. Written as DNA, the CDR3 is TGTGCCAGCAGTGTGTGGGGAGGAGATGGCTACACCTTC. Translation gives CASSVWGGDGYTF.

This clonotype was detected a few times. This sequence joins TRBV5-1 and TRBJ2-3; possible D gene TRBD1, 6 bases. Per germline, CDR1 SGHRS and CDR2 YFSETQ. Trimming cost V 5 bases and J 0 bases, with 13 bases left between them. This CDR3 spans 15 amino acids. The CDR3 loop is CASSQGRPSTDTQYF. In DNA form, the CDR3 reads TGCGCCAGCAGTCAGGGGCGACCTAGCACAGATACGCAGTATTTT.

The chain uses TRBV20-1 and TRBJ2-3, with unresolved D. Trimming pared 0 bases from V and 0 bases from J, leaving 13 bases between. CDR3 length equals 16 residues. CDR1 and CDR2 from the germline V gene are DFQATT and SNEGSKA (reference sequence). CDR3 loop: CSARDHQYYSTDTQYF. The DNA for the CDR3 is TGCAGTGCTAGAGATCACCAGTACTACAGCACAGATACGCAGTATTTT.

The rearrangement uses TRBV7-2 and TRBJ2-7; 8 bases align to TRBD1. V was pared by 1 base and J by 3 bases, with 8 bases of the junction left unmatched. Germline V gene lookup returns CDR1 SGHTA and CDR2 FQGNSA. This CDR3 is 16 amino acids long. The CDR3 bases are TGTGCCAGCAGCTTAGGTCGGGACAGGTTATACTACGAGCAGTACTTC. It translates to CASSLGRDRLYYEQYF.

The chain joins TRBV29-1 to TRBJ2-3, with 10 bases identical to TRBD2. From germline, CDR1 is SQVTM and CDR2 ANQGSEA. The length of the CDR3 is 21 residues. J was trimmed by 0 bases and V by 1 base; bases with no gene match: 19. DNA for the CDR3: TGCAGCGTTGAAGGGTTCATTACTAGCGGGGAGGATTATTCTAGCACAGATACGCAGTATTTT. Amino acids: CSVEGFITSGEDYSSTDTQYF.

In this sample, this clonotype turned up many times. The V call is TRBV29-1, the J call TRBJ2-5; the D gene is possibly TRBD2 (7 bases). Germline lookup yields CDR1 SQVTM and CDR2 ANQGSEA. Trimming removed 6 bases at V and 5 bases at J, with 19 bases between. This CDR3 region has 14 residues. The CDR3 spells CSVDSNGGRETQYF. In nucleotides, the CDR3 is TGCAGCGTGGATTCTAACGGGGGGCGTGAGACCCAGTACTTC. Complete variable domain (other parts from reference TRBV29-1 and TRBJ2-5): SAVISQKPSRDICQRGTSLTIQCQVDSQVTMMFWYRQQPGQSLTLIATANQGSEATYESGFVIDKFPISRPNLTFSTLTVSNMSPEDSSIYLCSVDSNGGRETQYFGPGTRLLVL.

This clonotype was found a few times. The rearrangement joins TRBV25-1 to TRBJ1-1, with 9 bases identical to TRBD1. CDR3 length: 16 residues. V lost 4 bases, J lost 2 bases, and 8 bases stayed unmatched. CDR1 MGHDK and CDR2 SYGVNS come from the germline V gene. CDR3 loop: CASSAVTGGFNTEAFF. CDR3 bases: TGTGCCAGCAGTGCCGTGACAGGGGGATTCAACACTGAAGCTTTCTTT.

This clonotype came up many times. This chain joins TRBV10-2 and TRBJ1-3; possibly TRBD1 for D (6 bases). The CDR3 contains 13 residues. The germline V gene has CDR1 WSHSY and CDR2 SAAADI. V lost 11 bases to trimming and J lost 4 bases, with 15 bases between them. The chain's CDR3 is CAVKQGSGNTIYF. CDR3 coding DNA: TGCGCCGTTAAACAGGGATCCGGAAACACCATATATTTT.

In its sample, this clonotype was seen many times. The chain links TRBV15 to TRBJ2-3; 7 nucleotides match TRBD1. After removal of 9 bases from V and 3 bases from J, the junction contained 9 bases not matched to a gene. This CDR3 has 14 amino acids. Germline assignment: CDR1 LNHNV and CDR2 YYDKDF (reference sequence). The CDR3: CATRQGRLTDTQYF. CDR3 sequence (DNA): TGTGCCACACGACAGGGAAGGTTGACAGATACGCAGTATTTT.

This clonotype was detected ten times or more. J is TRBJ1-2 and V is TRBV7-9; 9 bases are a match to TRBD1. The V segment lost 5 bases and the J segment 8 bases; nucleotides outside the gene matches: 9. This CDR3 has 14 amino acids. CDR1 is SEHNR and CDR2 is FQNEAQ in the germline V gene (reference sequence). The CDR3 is CASSQGQGTGGYTF. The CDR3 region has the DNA TGTGCCAGCAGCCAAGGACAGGGGACCGGGGGCTACACCTTC.

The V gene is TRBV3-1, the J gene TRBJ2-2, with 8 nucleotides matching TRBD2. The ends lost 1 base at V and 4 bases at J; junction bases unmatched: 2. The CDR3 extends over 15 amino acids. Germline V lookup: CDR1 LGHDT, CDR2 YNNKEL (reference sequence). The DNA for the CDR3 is TGTGCCAGCAGCCAAGCGGGGGGGGTCACCGGGGAGCTGTTTTTT. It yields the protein CASSQAGGVTGELFF.

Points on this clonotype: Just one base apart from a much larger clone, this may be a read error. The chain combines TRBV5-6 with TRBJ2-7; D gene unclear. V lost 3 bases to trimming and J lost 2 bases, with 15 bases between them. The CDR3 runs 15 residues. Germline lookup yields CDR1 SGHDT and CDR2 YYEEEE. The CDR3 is CASSSMGPAPYEQYF. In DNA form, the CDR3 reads TGTGCCAGCAGCTCGATGGGCCCCGCTCCCTACGAGCAGTACTTC.

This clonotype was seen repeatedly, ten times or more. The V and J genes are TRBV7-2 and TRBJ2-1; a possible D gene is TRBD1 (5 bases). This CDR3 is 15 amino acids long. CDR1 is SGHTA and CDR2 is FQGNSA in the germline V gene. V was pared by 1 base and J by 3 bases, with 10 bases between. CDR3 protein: CASSLVGAGYNEQFF. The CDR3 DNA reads TGTGCCAGCAGCTTAGTAGGGGCAGGCTACAATGAGCAGTTCTTC. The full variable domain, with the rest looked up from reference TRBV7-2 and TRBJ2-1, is GAGVSQSPSNKVTEKGKDVELRCDPISGHTALYWYRQSLGQGLEFLIYFQGNSAPDKSGLPSDRFSAERTGGSVSTLTIQRTQQEDSAVYLCASSLVGAGYNEQFFGPGTRLTVL.

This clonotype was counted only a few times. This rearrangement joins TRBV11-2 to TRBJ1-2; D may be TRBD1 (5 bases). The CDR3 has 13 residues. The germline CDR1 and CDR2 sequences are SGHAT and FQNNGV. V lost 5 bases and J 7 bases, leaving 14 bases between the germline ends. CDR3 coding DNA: TGTGCCAGCAGCCACCATGGGGGGATTGGCTACACCTTC. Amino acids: CASSHHGGIGYTF.

DNA for the CDR3: TGCAGCGCCCAATCACCGGGACAGTGGTGGACCGGGGAGCTGTTTTTT. It is translated as CSAQSPGQWWTGELFF. The chain uses TRBV29-1 and TRBJ2-2; 7 bases match TRBD1. CDR3 length: 16 amino acids. Germline CDR1 SQVTM, CDR2 ANQGSEA. Trimming took 7 bases from V and 5 from J; bases not matched to a gene: 16.

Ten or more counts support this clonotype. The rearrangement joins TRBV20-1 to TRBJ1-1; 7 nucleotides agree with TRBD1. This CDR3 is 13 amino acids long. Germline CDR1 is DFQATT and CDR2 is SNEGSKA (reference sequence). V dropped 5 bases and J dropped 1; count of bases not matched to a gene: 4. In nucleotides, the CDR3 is TGCAGTGCTTCGGGACAGCGGAACACTGAAGCTTTCTTT. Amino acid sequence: CSASGQRNTEAFF.

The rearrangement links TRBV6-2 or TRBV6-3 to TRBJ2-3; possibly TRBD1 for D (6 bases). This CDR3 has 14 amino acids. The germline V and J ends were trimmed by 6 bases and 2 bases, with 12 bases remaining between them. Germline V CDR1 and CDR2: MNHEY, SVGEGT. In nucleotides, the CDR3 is TGTGCCAGCAGCCCAGGACAGCACACAGATACGCAGTATTTT. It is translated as CASSPGQHTDTQYF.

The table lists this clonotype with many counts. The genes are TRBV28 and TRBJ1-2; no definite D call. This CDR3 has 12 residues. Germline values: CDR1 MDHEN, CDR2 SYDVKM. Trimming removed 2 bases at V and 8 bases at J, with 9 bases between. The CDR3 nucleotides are TGTGCCAGCAGTTTAACTGTGGGAGGCTACACCTTC. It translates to CASSLTVGGYTF.

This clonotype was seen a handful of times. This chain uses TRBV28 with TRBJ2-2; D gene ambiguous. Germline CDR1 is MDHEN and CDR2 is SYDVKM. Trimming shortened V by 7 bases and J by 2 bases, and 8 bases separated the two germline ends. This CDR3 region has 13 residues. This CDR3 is CASIDENTGELFF. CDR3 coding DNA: TGTGCCAGCATCGATGAAAACACCGGGGAGCTGTTTTTT.

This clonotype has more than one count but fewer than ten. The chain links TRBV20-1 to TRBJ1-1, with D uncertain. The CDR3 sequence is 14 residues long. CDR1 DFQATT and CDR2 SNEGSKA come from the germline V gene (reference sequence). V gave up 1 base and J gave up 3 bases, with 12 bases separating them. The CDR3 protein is CSARVGNPYTEAFF. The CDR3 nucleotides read TGCAGTGCTAGAGTGGGGAACCCTTACACTGAAGCTTTCTTT.

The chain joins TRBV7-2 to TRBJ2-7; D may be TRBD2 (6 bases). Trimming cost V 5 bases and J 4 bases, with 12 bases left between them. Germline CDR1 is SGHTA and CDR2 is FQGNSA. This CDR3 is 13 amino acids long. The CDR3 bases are TGTGCCAGCAGCACATCCCGGGGGTACGAGCAGTACTTC. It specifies CASSTSRGYEQYF.

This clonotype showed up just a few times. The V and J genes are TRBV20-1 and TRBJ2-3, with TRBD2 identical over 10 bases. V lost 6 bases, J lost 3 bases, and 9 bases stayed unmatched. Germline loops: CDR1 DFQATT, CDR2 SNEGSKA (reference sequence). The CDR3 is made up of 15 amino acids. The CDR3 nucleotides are TGCAGTGCCCGGTGGAGCGGGGGGGCGACAGATACGCAGTATTTT. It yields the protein CSARWSGGATDTQYF.